These 30 T cell receptor beta chains were sequenced from one sample in a study of identical twins. Each CDR3 protein is one row after TCRdb ran MiXCR on the 5' RACE reads. The repertoire holds about 240,000 distinct CDR3 sequences, with roughly 10% as singletons. The sequenced sample was memory T cells sorted from blood. These receptors were obtained from a man aged 50 to 60 in good health.

This chain uses TRBV4-2 with TRBJ1-5; D call uncertain. This CDR3 is 14 amino acids long. Germline V CDR1 and CDR2: LGHNA, YNFKEQ. V was cut by 2 bases and J by 7 bases, with 12 bases left in between. The CDR3: CASSQFLAEQPQHF. The DNA of the CDR3 is TGTGCCAGCAGCCAATTTCTGGCAGAGCAGCCCCAGCATTTT.

Many counts were recorded for this clonotype. Sequence at one end of the junction differs from germline and may be a read error. The chain couples TRBV18 to TRBJ2-1, with D tentatively TRBD2 (5 bases). CDR1 and CDR2 from the germline V gene are KGHSH and LQKENI. This CDR3 contains 14 residues. The DNA of the CDR3 is TGTGCCAGCTCACCACCCCCCCCTAGCCGTTTGGTTAGGTTC. Its translation is CASSPPPPSRLVRF.

The sample holds a few counts of this clonotype. The J gene is TRBJ2-7, the V gene TRBV4-1; D call uncertain. Looked up from germline, CDR1 is MGHRA and CDR2 is YSYEKL. The CDR3 loop spans 15 amino acids. V gave up 0 bases and J gave up 3 bases, with 12 bases separating them. The CDR3 loop is CASSQDGGGFYEQYF. CDR3 nucleotides: TGCGCCAGCAGCCAAGATGGCGGTGGGTTCTACGAGCAGTACTTC.

This clonotype was seen ten or more times. The chain carries TRBV29-1 and TRBJ2-5, with 10 bases that match TRBD1. Germline V lookup: CDR1 SQVTM, CDR2 ANQGSEA. V shed 7 bases, J shed 5 bases, and the junction held 4 bases outside the gene matches. The CDR3 contains 12 residues. The CDR3 DNA sequence: TGCAGCGCTGAGACAGGGGGCGAGACCCAGTACTTC. Translated, it gives CSAETGGETQYF.

The gene calls are TRBV7-2 and TRBJ1-5; D remains ambiguous. Trimming removed 1 base from V and 5 bases from J, with 12 bases in between. Looked up from germline, CDR1 is SGHTA and CDR2 is FQGNSA. The CDR3 length is 15 residues. For the CDR3, the DNA is TGTGCCAGCAGCTTAGTAGGATACGGGGATCAGCCCCAGCATTTT. Translating gives CASSLVGYGDQPQHF.

This clonotype turned up a few times. This chain uses TRBV27 with TRBJ1-2; 7 bases agree with TRBD1. V lost 3 bases, J lost 1 base, and 5 bases stayed unmatched. The germline V gene encodes CDR1 MNHEY and CDR2 SMNVEV (reference sequence). This CDR3 spans 15 amino acids. In DNA, the CDR3 is TGTGCCAGCAGTTTCCGGGACAGCATTAACTATGGCTACACCTTC. Protein: CASSFRDSINYGYTF.

This clonotype came up a few times. This chain uses TRBV30 with TRBJ1-5; tentatively, D is TRBD1 (5 bases). The V end was cut by 2 bases, the J end by 3 bases, with 17 bases between. Germline-derived CDR1 and CDR2 are GTSNPN and SVGIG (reference sequence). This CDR3 is built from 16 residues. The CDR3 spells CAWSLGVGVDNQPQHF. The CDR3 DNA reads as TGTGCCTGGAGTCTCGGGGTAGGGGTCGACAATCAGCCCCAGCATTTT.

Ten or more counts support this clonotype. The V and J genes are TRBV29-1 and TRBJ2-4; D unresolved. Trimming pared 4 bases from V and 2 bases from J, leaving 9 bases between. CDR3 length: 13 amino acids. CDR1 is SQVTM, CDR2 ANQGSEA, per germline. The CDR3 is CSVGAAPKNIQYF. CDR3 DNA sequence: TGCAGCGTTGGGGCGGCCCCCAAAAACATTCAGTACTTC.

The sample holds a few counts of this clonotype. The chain couples TRBV7-9 to TRBJ2-1, with TRBD2 matching 9 bases. Trimming cost V 5 bases and J 5 bases; bases outside gene matches: 7. The CDR3 consists of 15 residues. From germline, CDR1 is SEHNR and CDR2 FQNEAQ (reference sequence). CDR3 sequence reads: CASSQGLARDNEQFF. For the CDR3, the DNA is TGTGCCAGCAGCCAAGGACTAGCGAGAGACAATGAGCAGTTCTTC.

This clonotype was seen a single time. The J gene is TRBJ2-1, the V gene TRBV29-1; the D gene is possibly TRBD2 (5 bases). Germline V gives CDR1 SQVTM, CDR2 ANQGSEA. The CDR3 is 19 amino acids. Trimming took off 6 bases at V and 2 bases at J, with 29 bases between the two ends. The CDR3 is CSVETKNDGNPSPYNEQFF. CDR3 nucleotide sequence: TGCAGCGTGGAAACGAAAAATGACGGGAACCCGAGCCCCTACAATGAGCAGTTCTTC.

This clonotype was recorded a few times. The rearrangement uses TRBV3-1 and TRBJ2-7, with 10 nucleotides matching TRBD1. Germline CDR1 and CDR2: LGHDT and YNNKEL (reference sequence). The trim removed 4 bases at V and 5 bases at J, leaving 14 bases unmatched. There are 17 residues in the CDR3. CDR3 in DNA: TGTGCCAGCAGCCCTCTTCCCGCCGCCGGGACAGGGGACGAGCAGTACTTC. Translation gives CASSPLPAAGTGDEQYF.

The chain couples TRBV4-2 to TRBJ2-3; TRBD1 agrees at 7 bases. The trim removed 4 bases at V and 6 bases at J, leaving 7 bases unmatched. This CDR3 region has 14 residues. Germline values: CDR1 LGHNA, CDR2 YNFKEQ. CDR3 residues: CASSPGQRGDTQYF. In DNA, the CDR3 is TGTGCCAGCAGCCCGGGACAGAGGGGGGATACGCAGTATTTT.

This clonotype came up many times. V gene TRBV7-2 combines with J gene TRBJ1-6; D possibly corresponds to TRBD1 (6 bases). Germline-derived CDR1 and CDR2 are SGHTA and FQGNSA. V lost 1 base to trimming and J lost 1 base, with 11 bases between them. The CDR3 length is 17 residues. This CDR3 reads CASSLGGAGSYNSPLHF. The CDR3 region has the DNA TGTGCCAGCAGCTTAGGGGGGGCGGGGTCCTATAATTCACCCCTCCACTTT.

This clonotype was recorded many times. The chain has TRBV11-2 and TRBJ1-4, with D uncertain. The germline V gene encodes CDR1 SGHAT and CDR2 FQNNGV. This CDR3 is 13 amino acids long. Trimming took off 1 base at V and 5 bases at J, with 5 bases between the two ends. This chain's CDR3 is CASSLGENEKLFF. CDR3 coding DNA: TGTGCCAGCAGCTTAGGGGAGAATGAAAAACTGTTTTTT.

This clonotype was seen at least ten times. The chain is built from TRBV4-1 and TRBJ1-4, with 8 nucleotides matching TRBD1. J lost 3 bases, V lost 5 bases, and 5 bases had no gene match. This CDR3 is built from 15 residues. Germline-derived CDR1 and CDR2 are MGHRA and YSYEKL. The CDR3 nucleotides read TGCGCCAGCAGCGTCCGGACAGGGCCTAATGAAAAACTGTTTTTT. Translated, it gives CASSVRTGPNEKLFF.

V gene TRBV14 combines with J gene TRBJ2-1; 8 bases match TRBD2. Germline CDR1 reads SGHDN; CDR2 reads FVKESK. This CDR3 has 14 residues. Trimming removed 1 base from V and 9 bases from J; junction bases left unmatched: 5. CDR3 nucleotide sequence: TGTGCCAGCAGCCAAGGTTGGACTAGCCTTGAGCAGTTCTTC. As protein: CASSQGWTSLEQFF. The whole variable domain, filled in from reference TRBV14 and TRBJ2-1, reads EAGVTQFPSHSVIEKGQTVTLRCDPISGHDNLYWYRRVMGKEIKFLLHFVKESKQDESGMPNNRFLAERTGGTYSTLKVQPAELEDSGVYFCASSQGWTSLEQFFGPGTRLTVL.

This clonotype was detected ten times or more. The J gene is TRBJ2-3, the V gene TRBV7-9, with 8 nucleotides matching TRBD1. Per germline, CDR1 SEHNR and CDR2 FQNEAQ (reference sequence). This CDR3 comprises 14 residues. Trimming took 4 bases from V and 6 from J; bases not matched to a gene: 6. The CDR3 DNA reads TGTGCCAGCAGCTCCCACAGGGGGGCCGATACGCAGTATTTT. Amino acids: CASSSHRGADTQYF.

This clonotype came up many times. The chain has TRBV30 and TRBJ2-7; D may be TRBD1 (6 bases). Germline V gives CDR1 GTSNPN, CDR2 SVGIG (reference sequence). The V and J ends lost 3 bases and 3 bases respectively, with 15 bases between them. The CDR3 has 14 amino acids. The CDR3 region is CAWRGRDKGYEQYF. For the CDR3, the DNA is TGTGCCTGGAGAGGCCGGGACAAAGGCTACGAGCAGTACTTC.

This clonotype was detected ten times or more. CDR3 protein: CASSLSGWDQETQYF. The CDR3 DNA reads TGTGCCAGCAGCCTTAGCGGCTGGGACCAAGAGACCCAGTACTTC. The chain uses TRBV25-1 and TRBJ2-5, with a tentative D call TRBD2 (6 bases). This CDR3 contains 15 residues. Looked up from germline, CDR1 is MGHDK and CDR2 is SYGVNS. Trimming removed 6 bases at V and 0 bases at J, with 14 bases between.

This clonotype was seen many times. V usage is TRBV19 and J usage is TRBJ2-1, with D uncertain. The CDR3 consists of 13 residues. The germline V gene has CDR1 LNHDA and CDR2 SQIVND (reference sequence). The V end was cut by 1 base, the J end by 5 bases, with 6 bases between. CDR3: CASSIGLNNEQFF. CDR3 DNA sequence: TGTGCCAGTAGTATAGGGCTGAACAATGAGCAGTTCTTC.

Of note for this clonotype: It may be a read error: a sequence one base away is much more abundant. The V gene is TRBV9, the J gene TRBJ2-1, with D perhaps matching TRBD1 or TRBD2 (5 bases each). Germline CDR1 SGDLS, CDR2 YYNGEE. This CDR3 comprises 14 residues. The CDR3: CSSSVASRDNEQFF. The CDR3 coding sequence is TGTTCCAGCAGCGTTGCTAGCAGGGACAATGAGCAGTTCTTC.

V gene TRBV25-1 combines with J gene TRBJ2-1, with 7 bases identical to TRBD2. Germline V lookup: CDR1 MGHDK, CDR2 SYGVNS. V trimming: 1 base; J trimming: 1 base; junction bases outside the gene matches: 4. CDR3 size: 16 residues. The CDR3 loop is CASSEFGGGSYNEQFF. In nucleotides, the CDR3 is TGTGCCAGCAGTGAATTTGGGGGAGGGTCCTACAATGAGCAGTTCTTC.

This clonotype has only a few counts. The rearrangement joins TRBV28 to TRBJ2-7, with TRBD2 identical over 11 bases. The CDR3 loop spans 16 amino acids. Germline CDR1 is MDHEN and CDR2 is SYDVKM. The V and J ends lost 8 bases and 5 bases, in that order; junction bases with no gene match: 14. The DNA for the CDR3 is TGTGCCAGCGCCCTAAGACTAGCGGGACGTTTTGACGAGCAGTACTTC. It yields the protein CASALRLAGRFDEQYF. The full variable domain, its missing parts supplied by reference TRBV28 and TRBJ2-7, is DVKVTQSSRYLVKRTGEKVFLECVQDMDHENMFWYRQDPGLGLRLIYFSYDVKMKEKGDIPEGYSVSREKKERFSLILESASTNQTSMYLCASALRLAGRFDEQYFGPGTRLTVT.

The rearrangement joins TRBV19 to TRBJ1-2, with D perhaps TRBD1 (5 bases). CDR1 LNHDA and CDR2 SQIVND come from the germline V gene (reference sequence). The CDR3 length is 14 residues. Trimming took 7 bases from V and 6 from J, leaving 18 bases between them. This chain's CDR3 is CASKGPGGEDGYTF. CDR3 DNA: TGTGCCAGTAAGGGCCCGGGGGGAGAAGATGGCTACACCTTC.

The gene calls are TRBV6-1 and TRBJ2-3, with 11 bases aligning to TRBD2. V dropped 5 bases and J dropped 8; count of bases not matched to a gene: 9. Per the germline V gene, CDR1 is MNHNS and CDR2 is SASEGT. The CDR3 loop spans 15 amino acids. This CDR3 is CASSPPSGGPSTQYF. The CDR3 DNA follows: TGTGCCAGCAGTCCCCCTAGCGGGGGGCCCTCTACGCAGTATTTT.

The CDR3 reads CASRGGGYGYTF. CDR3 nucleotides: TGTGCCAGCAGGGGGGGCGGCTATGGCTACACCTTC. The genes are TRBV2 and TRBJ1-2, with D possibly matching TRBD1 (6 bases). The V end lost 6 bases, the J end lost 4 bases, and 9 bases lay between the germline ends. The germline CDR1 and CDR2 sequences are SNHLY and FYNNEI. This CDR3 contains 12 residues.

This clonotype was detected ten times or more. This chain connects TRBV6-1 to TRBJ2-7; possible D gene TRBD2, 5 bases. Trimming left V 8 bases short and J 7 bases short, with 12 bases between. The CDR3 is 11 amino acids. From germline, CDR1 is MNHNS and CDR2 SASEGT. Written as DNA, the CDR3 is TGTGCCAGCCGAGGACTGGAAGAGCAGTACTTC. Translation gives CASRGLEEQYF.

The rearrangement joins TRBV6-5 to TRBJ2-5; TRBD2 agrees at 8 bases. The V and J ends lost 9 bases and 2 bases, in that order; junction bases with no gene match: 11. The CDR3 runs 15 residues. The V gene's germline CDR1 is MNHEY and CDR2 SVGAGI. The CDR3 DNA sequence: TGTGCCAGTAGATACGGGGGGGGAGGTCAAGAGACCCAGTACTTC. Its protein product is CASRYGGGGQETQYF.

The chain carries TRBV7-9 and TRBJ2-3; 7 bases line up with TRBD2. V gave up 5 bases and J gave up 6 bases; unmatched junction bases: 14. The CDR3 extends over 16 amino acids. Germline values: CDR1 SEHNR, CDR2 FQNEAQ (reference sequence). The CDR3 bases are TGTGCCAGCAGCAAAAGCGGGGACCCTGGGGTGGATACGCAGTATTTT. Translating it yields CASSKSGDPGVDTQYF.

The V and J genes are TRBV15 and TRBJ1-5; 7 nucleotides line up with TRBD1. With V trimmed by 3 bases and J by 1 base, 12 bases remained unmatched. Germline lookup yields CDR1 LNHNV and CDR2 YYDKDF (reference sequence). The CDR3 is made up of 18 amino acids. The CDR3 nucleotides are TGTGCCACCAGCAGCCTTCAAAATGGGGGACAGAGCAATCAGCCCCAGCATTTT. It encodes CATSSLQNGGQSNQPQHF.